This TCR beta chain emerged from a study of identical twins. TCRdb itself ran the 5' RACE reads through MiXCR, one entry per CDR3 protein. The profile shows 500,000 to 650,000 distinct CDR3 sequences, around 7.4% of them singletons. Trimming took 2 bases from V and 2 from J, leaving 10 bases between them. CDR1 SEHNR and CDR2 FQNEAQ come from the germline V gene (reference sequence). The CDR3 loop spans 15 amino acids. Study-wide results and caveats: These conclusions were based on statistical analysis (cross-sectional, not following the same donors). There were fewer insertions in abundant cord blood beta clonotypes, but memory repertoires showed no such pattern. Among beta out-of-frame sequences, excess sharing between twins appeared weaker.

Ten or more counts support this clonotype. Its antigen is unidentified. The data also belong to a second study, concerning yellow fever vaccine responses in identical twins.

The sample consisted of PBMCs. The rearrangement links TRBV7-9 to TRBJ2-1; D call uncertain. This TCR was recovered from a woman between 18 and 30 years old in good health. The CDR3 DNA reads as TGTGCCAGCAGCTTATGGTTACTACCCTACAATGAGCAGTTCTTC. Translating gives CASSLWLLPYNEQFF.